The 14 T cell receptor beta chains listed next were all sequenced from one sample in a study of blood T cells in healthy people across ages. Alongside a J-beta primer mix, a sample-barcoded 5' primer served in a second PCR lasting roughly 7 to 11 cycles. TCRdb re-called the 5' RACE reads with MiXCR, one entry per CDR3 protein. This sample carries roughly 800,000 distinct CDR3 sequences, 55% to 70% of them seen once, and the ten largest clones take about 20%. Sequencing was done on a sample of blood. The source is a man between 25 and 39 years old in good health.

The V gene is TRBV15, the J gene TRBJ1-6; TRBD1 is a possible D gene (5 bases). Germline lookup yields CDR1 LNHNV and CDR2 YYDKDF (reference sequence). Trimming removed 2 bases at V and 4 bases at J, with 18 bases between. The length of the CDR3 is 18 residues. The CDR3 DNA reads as TGTGCCACCAGCAGACCATACGACCGGGGCCTTTATAATTCACCCCTCCACTTT. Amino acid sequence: CATSRPYDRGLYNSPLHF.

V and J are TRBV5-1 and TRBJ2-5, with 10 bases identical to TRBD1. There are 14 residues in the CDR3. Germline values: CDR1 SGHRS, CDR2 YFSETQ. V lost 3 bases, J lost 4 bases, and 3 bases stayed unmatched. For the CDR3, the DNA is TGCGCCAGCAGCTCCGGGACAGGGGTAGAGACCCAGTACTTC. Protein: CASSSGTGVETQYF.

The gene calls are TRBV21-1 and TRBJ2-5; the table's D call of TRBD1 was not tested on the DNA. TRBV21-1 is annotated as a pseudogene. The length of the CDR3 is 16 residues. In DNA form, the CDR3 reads TGTGCCAGCAGCAAAGCCCGGGACAGGGGCCAAGAGACCCAGTACTTC. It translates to CASSKARDRGQETQYF.

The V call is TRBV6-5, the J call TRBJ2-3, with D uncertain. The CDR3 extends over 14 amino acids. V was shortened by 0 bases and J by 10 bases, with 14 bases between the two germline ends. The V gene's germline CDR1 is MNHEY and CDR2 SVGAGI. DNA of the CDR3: TGTGCCAGCAGTTACTCGATCTTACGGAGTGCGCAGTATTTT. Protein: CASSYSILRSAQYF.

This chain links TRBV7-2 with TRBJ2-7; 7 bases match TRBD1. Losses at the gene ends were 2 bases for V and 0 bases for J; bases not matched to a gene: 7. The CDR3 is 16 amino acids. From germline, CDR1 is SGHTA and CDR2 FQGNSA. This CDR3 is CASSLSGQTSSYEQYF. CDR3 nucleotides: TGTGCCAGCAGCTTATCGGGACAGACCTCCTCCTACGAGCAGTACTTC.

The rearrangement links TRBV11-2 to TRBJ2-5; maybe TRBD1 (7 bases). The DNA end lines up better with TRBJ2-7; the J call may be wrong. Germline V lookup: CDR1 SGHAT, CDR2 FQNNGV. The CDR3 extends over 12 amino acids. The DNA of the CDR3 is TGTGCCAGCAGCCTCAGGGGGGACGAGCAGTACTTC. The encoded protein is CASSLRGDEQYF.

Here the CDR3 reads CTYLGAGGKETQYF. CDR3 DNA: TGCACCTACCTAGGAGCGGGGGGAAAAGAGACCCAGTACTTC. The chain uses TRBV29-1 and TRBJ2-5; TRBD2 matches at 9 bases. Per germline, CDR1 SQVTM and CDR2 ANQGSEA. The CDR3 length is 14 residues. The entire variable domain, with the rest obtained from reference TRBV29-1 and TRBJ2-5, is as follows: SAVISQKPSRDICQRGTSLTIQCQVDSQVTMMFWYRQQPGQSLTLIATANQGSEATYESGFVIDKFPISRPNLTFSTLTVSNMSPEDSSIYLCTYLGAGGKETQYFGPGTRLLVL.

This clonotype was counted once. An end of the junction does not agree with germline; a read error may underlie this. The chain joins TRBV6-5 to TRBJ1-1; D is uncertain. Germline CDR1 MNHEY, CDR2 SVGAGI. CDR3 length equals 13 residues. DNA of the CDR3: TGTGCCAGCAGTTACAGGATCGGCACTGAAGCTCTCTTT. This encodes CASSYRIGTEALF.

The CDR3: CASSPGLSRETQYF. The CDR3, as DNA: TGTGCCAGCAGCCCCGGACTATCCCGGGAGACCCAGTACTTC. V gene TRBV12-3 or TRBV12-4 combines with J gene TRBJ2-5; D is perhaps TRBD2 (6 bases). V was cut by 6 bases and J by 5 bases, with 16 bases left in between. CDR3 length: 14 residues.

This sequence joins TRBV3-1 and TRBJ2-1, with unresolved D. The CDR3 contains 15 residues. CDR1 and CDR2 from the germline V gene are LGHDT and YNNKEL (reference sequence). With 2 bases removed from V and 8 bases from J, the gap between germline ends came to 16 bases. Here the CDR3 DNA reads TGTGCCAGCAGCCAAAGTGTTCTAGGGCTGGATGAGCAGTTCTTC. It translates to CASSQSVLGLDEQFF.

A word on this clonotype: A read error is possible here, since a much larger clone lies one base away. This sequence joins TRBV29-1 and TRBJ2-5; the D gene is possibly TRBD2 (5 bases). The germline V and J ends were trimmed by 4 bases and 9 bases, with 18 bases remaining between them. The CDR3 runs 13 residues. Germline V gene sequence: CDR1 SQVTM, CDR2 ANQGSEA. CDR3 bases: TGCAGCGTTGGTGGACCCTTAGTCGGGGCCCAGTACTTC. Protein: CSVGGPLVGAQYF.

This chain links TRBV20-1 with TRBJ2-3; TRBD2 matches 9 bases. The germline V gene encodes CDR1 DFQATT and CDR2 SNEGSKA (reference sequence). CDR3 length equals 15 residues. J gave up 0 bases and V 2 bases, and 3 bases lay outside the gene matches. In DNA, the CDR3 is TGCAGTGCTAGAAATAGCGGGGGCAGCACAGATACGCAGTATTTT. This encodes CSARNSGGSTDTQYF.

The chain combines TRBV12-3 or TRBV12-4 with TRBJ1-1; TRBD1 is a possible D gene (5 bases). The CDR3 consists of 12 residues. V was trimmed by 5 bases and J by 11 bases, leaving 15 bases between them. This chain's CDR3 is CASSPTNRGAFF. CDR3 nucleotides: TGTGCCAGCAGTCCGACCAATCGGGGGGCTTTCTTT.

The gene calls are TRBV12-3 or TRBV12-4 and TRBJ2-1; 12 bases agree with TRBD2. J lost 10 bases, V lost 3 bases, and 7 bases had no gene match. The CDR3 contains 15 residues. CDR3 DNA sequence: TGTGCCAGCAGTTTTCCTAGCGGGGGGGCCAGAGAGCAGTTCTTC. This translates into CASSFPSGGAREQFF.